Sequencing of this T cell receptor beta chain was carried out in a study of beta chain features in type 1 diabetes. The study's findings and limits: All four CD4+ subsets from Type 1 diabetes patients carried moderately but significantly shorter TCRB CDR3s. Insertions at VDJ junctions were less frequent in type 1 diabetes patients. These patients also deleted more nucleotides at the same junctions. Sequencing of cDNA might inflate the share of cells that strongly express TCR.

The whole isolated RNA underwent reverse transcription, so sequencing captured expressed TCRB transcripts. TCRdb's copy holds only in-frame clones and misses some; the assay was immunoSEQ multiplex PCR. The table has 130,000 or so clones, 9% seen once; the top ten hold roughly 0.75%. Germline values: CDR1 SGHAT, CDR2 FQNNGV. CDR3 size: 17 residues. The trim removed 5 bases at V and 3 bases at J, leaving 13 bases unmatched. This clone was detected a few times. Its antigen is currently unknown. The clonotype originates from a man younger than 40 with type 1 diabetes. The V call is TRBV11-2, the J call TRBJ1-2; the match to TRBD1 covers 9 bases. The sequencing input was central memory CD4+ T cells from blood. The chain's CDR3 is CASSLGTGLPRDYGYTF. In DNA form, the CDR3 reads TGTGCCAGCAGCCTTGGGACAGGGCTCCCCCGGGACTATGGCTACACCTTC.